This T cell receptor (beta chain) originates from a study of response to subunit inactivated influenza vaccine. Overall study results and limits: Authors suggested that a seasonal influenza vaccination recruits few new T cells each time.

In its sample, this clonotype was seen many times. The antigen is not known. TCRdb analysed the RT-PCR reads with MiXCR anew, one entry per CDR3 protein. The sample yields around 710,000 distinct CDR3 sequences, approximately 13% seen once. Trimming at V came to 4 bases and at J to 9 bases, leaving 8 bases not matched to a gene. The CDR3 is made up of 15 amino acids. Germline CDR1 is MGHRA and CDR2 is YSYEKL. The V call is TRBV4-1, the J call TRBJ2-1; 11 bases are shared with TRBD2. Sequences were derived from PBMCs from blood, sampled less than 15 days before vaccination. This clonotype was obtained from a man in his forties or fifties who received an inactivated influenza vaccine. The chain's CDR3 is CASSRQVAGGLEQFF. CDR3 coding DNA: TGCGCCAGCAGCCGTCAAGTAGCGGGAGGGCTTGAGCAGTTCTTC.